What follows are 24 T cell receptor beta chains derived from one specimen sequenced in a study of human T cells and chemical hapten exposure (dated by TCRdb to the early 2020s). Libraries were built with RACE. TCRdb names NextSeq 500 as the instrument used. In-frame beta chains were kept once TCRdb had trimmed the public reads at Q25 with fastp and called clones with MiXCR. Entries are consolidated by CDR3 protein sequence, retaining the most common genes and DNA. Here the sample has approximately 97,000 distinct CDR3 sequences; roughly 8.5% occur a single time. The ten largest clones take up approximately 2.9% of the sample. The time point label here, explained by the study, means: healthy volunteer bleed at 2 weeks. Total RNA was isolated from unfractionated whole blood collected in Tempus Blood RNA tubes. Material: whole blood. These receptors all stem from a female donor in good health. Some clones in this sample may be carry-over from other donors' samples.

This clonotype was detected ten times or more. The DNA of the CDR3 is TGCAGTGCTGCGTCCAGGGAGGTGAATTCACCCCTCCACTTT. Its translation is CSAASREVNSPLHF. This chain uses TRBV20-1 with TRBJ1-6; tentative D call: TRBD1 (5 bases). Germline V gene lookup returns CDR1 DFQATT and CDR2 SNEGSKA (reference sequence). The CDR3 loop spans 14 amino acids. Trimming took 5 bases from V and 7 from J, leaving 15 bases between them.

This clonotype was detected a few times. V gene TRBV5-1 combines with J gene TRBJ2-7; D possibly corresponds to TRBD2 (7 bases). Deletions cut 2 bases from V and 4 bases from J, with 22 bases between. CDR1 is SGHRS, CDR2 YFSETQ, per germline. There are 17 residues in the CDR3. This CDR3 reads CASSFGLGGPQAYEQYF. As DNA, the CDR3 is TGCGCCAGCAGCTTCGGCCTCGGGGGGCCCCAAGCTTACGAGCAGTACTTC.

This clonotype was detected many times. This chain uses TRBV2 with TRBJ1-1, with TRBD1 as a possible D gene (6 bases). CDR1 is SNHLY, CDR2 FYNNEI, per germline. Trimming removed 6 bases at V and 1 base at J, with 9 bases between. This CDR3 region has 13 residues. Here the CDR3 DNA reads TGTGCCAGCAGCGGACAGAAGAACACTGAAGCTTTCTTT. Its translation is CASSGQKNTEAFF.

This clonotype has only a few counts. CDR3 sequence reads: CAWSLQGLHGYTF. The CDR3 bases are TGTGCCTGGAGTCTACAGGGATTACATGGCTACACCTTC. This chain uses TRBV30 with TRBJ1-2, with D possibly TRBD1 on 6 matching bases. The V and J ends lost 2 bases and 6 bases respectively, with 13 bases between them. Looked up from germline, CDR1 is GTSNPN and CDR2 is SVGIG (reference sequence). This CDR3 is 13 amino acids long.

For this clonotype: Given a much more abundant clone one base away, this may be a read error. CDR3 nucleotide sequence: TGTGCCAGCAGTCCAAGTTGGAGGGGGCCCACTAACTATGGCTACACCTTC. Its protein is CASSPSWRGPTNYGYTF. The chain recombines TRBV12-3 or TRBV12-4 with TRBJ1-2, with 7 bases lining up with TRBD1. Trimming took 5 bases from V and 0 from J; bases not matched to a gene: 12. CDR3 size: 17 residues.

The chain uses TRBV2 and TRBJ2-1, with 8 bases that match TRBD2. V lost 4 bases to trimming and J lost 6 bases; unmatched junction nucleotides: 2. CDR1 and CDR2 (germline): SNHLY, FYNNEI. CDR3 length: 13 residues. CDR3 region: CASSGLAGNEQFF. DNA for the CDR3: TGTGCCAGCAGTGGGCTAGCGGGCAATGAGCAGTTCTTC.

A word on this clonotype: A read error may be the cause here, since a much bigger clone is one base away. The chain recombines TRBV24-1 with TRBJ1-4; 12 positions agree with TRBD1. The CDR3 consists of 15 residues. Germline CDR1 KGHDR, CDR2 SFDVKD. Trimming removed 3 bases from V and 6 bases from J; junction bases left unmatched: 1. CDR3 sequence: CATSDGTGGDEKLFF. The CDR3, as DNA: TGTGCCACCAGTGATGGGACAGGGGGCGATGAAAAACTGTTTTTT.

This clonotype occurred a few times. The V and J genes are TRBV25-1 and TRBJ2-2; 10 bases are a match to TRBD1. CDR1 is MGHDK and CDR2 is SYGVNS in the germline V gene. Trimming took 5 bases from V and 3 from J; bases not matched to a gene: 6. This CDR3 contains 16 residues. The CDR3: CASSNPGQGHTGELFF. The CDR3, as DNA: TGTGCCAGCAGTAACCCGGGACAGGGGCACACCGGGGAGCTGTTTTTT.

V gene TRBV11-2 combines with J gene TRBJ2-1, with TRBD1 matching over 8 bases. Germline values: CDR1 SGHAT, CDR2 FQNNGV. V lost 5 bases, J lost 2 bases, and 5 bases stayed unmatched. CDR3 length: 15 residues. This CDR3 reads CASSTGTGPYNEQFF. In DNA form, the CDR3 reads TGTGCCAGCAGCACCGGGACAGGACCCTACAATGAGCAGTTCTTC.

This clonotype was recorded at least ten times. This sequence joins TRBV11-2 and TRBJ2-5; TRBD2 aligns across 13 bases. V was clipped by 5 bases and J by 6 bases; unmatched bases: 15. CDR1 SGHAT and CDR2 FQNNGV come from the germline V gene. The CDR3 length is 18 residues. CDR3 region: CASSGGLAGRRFEKTQYF. Written as DNA, the CDR3 is TGTGCCAGCAGCGGGGGACTAGCGGGAAGGAGGTTTGAAAAGACCCAGTACTTC.

DNA of the CDR3: TGTGCCAGCTCACCATTTAGCGGGAGTGGAACAGATACGCAGTATTTT. As protein: CASSPFSGSGTDTQYF. The gene calls are TRBV18 and TRBJ2-3, with TRBD2 identical over 9 bases. Germline CDR1 and CDR2: KGHSH and LQKENI. The CDR3 covers 16 residues. V lost 2 bases, J lost 3 bases, and 6 bases stayed unmatched. The full variable domain, with the rest looked up from reference TRBV18 and TRBJ2-3, is NAGVMQNPRHLVRRRGQEARLRCSPMKGHSHVYWYRQLPEEGLKFMVYLQKENIIDESGMPKERFSAEFPKEGPSILRIQQVVRGDSAAYFCASSPFSGSGTDTQYFGPGTRLTVL.

Of note for this clonotype: A much larger clone sits a single nucleotide away, making a read error possible. The conserved closing phenylalanine or tryptophan is absent in this CDR3, likely reflecting a read error. The CDR3 DNA reads TGCGCCAGCAGCCAAGATACGGGACTAGCGGGAGGGGAGCTGTTTTAT. It yields the protein CASSQDTGLAGGELFY. This rearrangement joins TRBV4-1 to TRBJ2-2, with 13 bases matching TRBD2. V dropped 0 bases and J dropped 8; count of bases not matched to a gene: 3. Germline CDR1 reads MGHRA; CDR2 reads YSYEKL. The CDR3 loop spans 16 amino acids.

The chain links TRBV2 to TRBJ2-1; D remains unclear. The germline V gene encodes CDR1 SNHLY and CDR2 FYNNEI. The CDR3 totals 16 residues. V lost 4 bases and J lost 4, with 17 bases in between. The CDR3 region is CASSGHRTDPYNEQFF. The CDR3 DNA reads TGTGCCAGCAGTGGTCATCGGACCGACCCTTACAATGAGCAGTTCTTC.

This clonotype was seen many times. The rearrangement joins TRBV29-1 to TRBJ2-7; TRBD2 is a possible D gene (5 bases). Trimming cost V 4 bases and J 7 bases, with 8 bases left between them. CDR1 is SQVTM and CDR2 is ANQGSEA in the germline V gene. The CDR3 is 10 residues long. For the CDR3, the DNA is TGCAGCGTTGGGACGGGGGAGCAGTACTTC. Translating gives CSVGTGEQYF.

This clonotype was found a few times. The CDR3 sequence: CASQKPGLKNSPLHF. The CDR3 DNA follows: TGTGCCAGCCAGAAACCGGGACTGAAGAATTCACCCCTCCACTTT. The rearrangement joins TRBV27 to TRBJ1-6; D is perhaps TRBD1 (5 bases). The CDR3 has 15 amino acids. CDR1 is MNHEY and CDR2 is SMNVEV in the germline V gene (reference sequence). The V and J ends lost 8 bases and 7 bases respectively, with 18 bases between them.

The V call is TRBV29-1, the J call TRBJ1-1; D may be TRBD1 (5 bases). Looked up from germline, CDR1 is SQVTM and CDR2 is ANQGSEA. Between the trimmed V and J ends, which lost 4 bases and 0 bases, there was a span of 12 bases. There are 14 residues in the CDR3. CDR3 protein: CSVAGRLMNTEAFF. CDR3 nucleotides: TGCAGCGTTGCGGGACGGCTCATGAACACTGAAGCTTTCTTT.

This clonotype was seen a few times. The genes are TRBV7-2 and TRBJ2-7; TRBD1 matches 7 bases. Germline V gene lookup returns CDR1 SGHTA and CDR2 FQGNSA. CDR3 length: 13 residues. J was trimmed by 6 bases and V by 5 bases; bases with no gene match: 7. The CDR3 spells CASSPPHRGEQYF. The CDR3 region has the DNA TGTGCCAGCAGCCCACCCCACAGGGGCGAGCAGTACTTC.

This clonotype occurred many times. The chain recombines TRBV20-1 with TRBJ1-2, with D hard to call. Per the germline V gene, CDR1 is DFQATT and CDR2 is SNEGSKA (reference sequence). The CDR3 consists of 12 residues. Trimming removed 5 bases from V and 7 bases from J, with 14 bases in between. CDR3 residues: CSASPQFGGYTF. The CDR3 DNA reads TGCAGTGCTTCACCCCAATTTGGTGGCTACACCTTC.

The sample holds many counts of this clonotype. V is TRBV13 and J is TRBJ2-3, with 9 bases fitting TRBD2. Germline lookup yields CDR1 PRHDT and CDR2 FYEKMQ (reference sequence). Germline trimming cut 9 bases from V and 2 bases from J; bases unmatched to any gene: 9. This CDR3 region has 15 residues. The CDR3 DNA sequence: TGTGCCAGTTCCCCCGTAGCGGGAGTCACAGATACGCAGTATTTT. This gives the protein CASSPVAGVTDTQYF.

This clonotype was seen ten or more times. The chain couples TRBV6-1 to TRBJ2-1, with D maybe TRBD2 (6 bases). Germline CDR1 reads MNHNS; CDR2 reads SASEGT. This CDR3 is 15 amino acids long. V gave up 2 bases and J gave up 5 bases, with 13 bases separating them. CDR3 DNA: TGTGCCAGCAGTGAAACCTCTAGCGTCAACAATGAGCAGTTCTTC. It encodes CASSETSSVNNEQFF.

The CDR3 nucleotides are TGTGCCAGTGAAGTCGGGACTCAAAATGAGCAGTTCTTC. Translated: CASEVGTQNEQFF. This sequence joins TRBV12-3 or TRBV12-4 and TRBJ2-1; a possible D gene is TRBD2 (6 bases). V was clipped by 9 bases and J by 7 bases, with 16 bases between them. This CDR3 is 13 amino acids long.

There are many counts of this clonotype. J is TRBJ2-7 and V is TRBV12-3 or TRBV12-4; either TRBD1 or TRBD2 may supply D (6 bases each). The ends were cut back, 5 bases at V and 6 bases at J, with 11 bases in the middle. The CDR3 is 12 residues long. CDR3 sequence reads: CASSPEGGEQYF. The DNA of the CDR3 is TGTGCCAGCAGTCCGGAGGGGGGCGAGCAGTACTTC.

V is TRBV12-3 or TRBV12-4 and J is TRBJ2-5; 10 bases are shared with TRBD1. J lost 5 bases, V lost 6 bases, and 6 bases had no gene match. The CDR3 is 14 residues long. In nucleotides, the CDR3 is TGTGCCAGCAGCAAGGACAGGGGGTATGAGACCCAGTACTTC. Its protein is CASSKDRGYETQYF.

This clonotype has only a few counts. The chain joins TRBV5-8 to TRBJ1-1; tentative D call: TRBD1 (5 bases). The germline CDR1 and CDR2 sequences are SGHTS and YDEGEE. V was clipped by 3 bases and J by 7 bases, with 13 bases between them. The length of the CDR3 is 13 residues. The chain's CDR3 is CASSSGRRDEAFF. In DNA, the CDR3 is TGTGCCAGCAGCTCGGGACGCAGAGATGAAGCTTTCTTT.